This TCR beta chain was sequenced for a study of T-cell reconstitution after alpha-beta-depleted transplantation in children. Preparation of the TCRbeta library used unique molecular identifiers. TCRdb ran MiXCR on the PCR reads and lists one entry per CDR3 protein. The sample records roughly 350,000 distinct CDR3 sequences, under 13% being singletons. In its sample, this clonotype was seen a few times. CDR3 length equals 15 residues. The germline V gene encodes CDR1 SEHNR and CDR2 FQNEAQ (reference sequence). Trimming took 7 bases from V and 0 from J, leaving 16 bases between them. The sample was PBMCs from the stem cell graft donor, taken from the stem cell graft. The chain has TRBV7-9 and TRBJ2-7; D is uncertain. The TCR originated in a human donor who donated a stem cell graft to a child with acute lymphoblastic leukemia. DNA for the CDR3: TGTGCCAGCACCGGACCGCAGGAAGCCTCCTACGAGCAGTACTTC. Translated, it gives CASTGPQEASYEQYF.